These T cell receptor beta chains were read from a single sample in a study of post-analysis software for immune sequencing data. A single record per CDR3 protein comes from TCRdb applying MiXCR to the PCR reads. The sample consists of roughly 700,000 distinct CDR3 sequences, around 27% of them appearing once. The sequenced sample was blood. Source of these receptors: a girl aged 5-17 years with multiple sclerosis. The CDR3 runs from the conserved cysteine through the conserved F or W. A D gene is named only where the DNA matches it firmly. Clone size is not always given. Where it is, it says once, few, many or a class for expanded clones.

J gene | clone size | V gene | D gene | CDR3 DNA | CDR3 protein
TRBJ2-5 | NA | TRBV5-4 | NA | TGTGCCAGCAGCTTAGCGACAAGAATCCAAGAGACCCAGTACTTC | CASSLATRIQETQYF
TRBJ2-1 | NA | TRBV10-3 | NA | TGTGCCATCAGTGAATGGCGCGATGAGCAGTTCTTC | CAISEWRDEQFF
TRBJ1-5 | few | TRBV3-1 | NA | TGTGCCAGCAGCCAAGATCCGGGCCCCGAACAGCCCCAGCATTTT | CASSQDPGPEQPQHF
TRBJ2-7 | NA | TRBV7-9 | TRBD1 | TGTGCCAGCAGCAAACAGGGGTACGAGCAGTACTTC | CASSKQGYEQYF
TRBJ1-5 | NA | TRBV28 | NA | TGTGCCAGCAGTTTACGGGACACAAATCAGCCCCAGCATTTT | CASSLRDTNQPQHF
TRBJ2-3 | NA | TRBV20-1 | TRBD1 | TGCAGTGAACGACAGGGGATAGATACGCAGTATTTT | CSERQGIDTQYF
TRBJ1-6 | NA | TRBV6-5 | NA | TGTGCCAGCAGTTCGACCGACGGGAGACTAAGCTCCTATAATTCACCCCTCCACTTT | CASSSTDGRLSSYNSPLHF
TRBJ1-2 | few | TRBV10-3 | NA | TGTGCCATCAGTGCGGGGGTTGGCTACACCTTC | CAISAGVGYTF
TRBJ2-5 | NA | TRBV5-5 | NA | TGTGCCAGCAGCTTGGAGGGAAGAGGGCGTGAGCAGTACTTC | CASSLEGRGREQYF
TRBJ2-5 | few | TRBV28 | TRBD1 | TGTGCCAGCAGAAACACTAGAGGACAGGCACAAGAGACCCAGTACTTC | CASRNTRGQAQETQYF
TRBJ2-2 | few | TRBV3-1 | NA | TGTGCCAGCAGCCAAGACGTGATTAGCTCCCAAAGGCTGTTTTTT | CASSQDVISSQRLFF
TRBJ2-5 | NA | TRBV3-1 | NA | TGTGCCAGCAGCCACGGTCCCGACAGGCTAGCAAAGACCCAGTACTTC | CASSHGPDRLAKTQYF
TRBJ1-6 | NA | TRBV12-3/TRBV12-4 | NA | TGTGCCAGCAAACCGACAGTCCTTAATTCACCCCTCCACTTT | CASKPTVLNSPLHF
TRBJ2-7 | few | TRBV27 | TRBD1 | TGTGCCAGCGGACAGGGGGGAACCTACGAGCAGTACTTC | CASGQGGTYEQYF
TRBJ2-7 | NA | TRBV29-1 | TRBD2 | TGCAGCGTTGCGCCCCACGGCGGGAGGGTCCACTACGAGCAGTACTTC | CSVAPHGGRVHYEQYF
TRBJ2-5 | NA | TRBV4-3 | TRBD2 | TGCGCCAGCAGCCAATATGCTAGCGGGAGTGGGGAGACCCAGTACTTC | CASSQYASGSGETQYF
TRBJ1-1 | NA | TRBV6-6 | NA | TGTGCCAGCAGTTTGGGGTGGGACACTGAAGCTTTCTTT | CASSLGWDTEAFF
TRBJ2-1 | once | TRBV28 | NA | TGTGCCAGCAGCACGCGGGGGCAGTCCTACAATGAGCAGTTCTTC | CASSTRGQSYNEQFF
TRBJ2-5 | NA | TRBV28 | NA | TGTGCCAGCAGTTTCCTGAGGGGGGCCCTCGTCCAGTACTTC | CASSFLRGALVQYF
TRBJ2-5 | NA | TRBV6-5 | NA | TGTGCCAGCAGTCCAAGTTGGGGGCAAGAGACCCAGTACTTC | CASSPSWGQETQYF
TRBJ2-5 | NA | TRBV24-1 | NA | TGTGCCACCGGGGACGGCTACCAAGAGGCCCAGTACTTC | CATGDGYQEAQYF
TRBJ1-1 | few | TRBV5-8 | NA | TGTGCCAGCAGCTTGATGGATATGAACACTGAAGCTTTCTTT | CASSLMDMNTEAFF
TRBJ2-3 | NA | TRBV5-1 | NA | TGCGCCAGCAGCTTGGAATCTAGACCCACAGATACGCAGTATTTT | CASSLESRPTDTQYF
TRBJ2-5 | few | TRBV11-2 | NA | TGTGCCAGCAGCCTAAGGCGTGGGTTGGGCTTAGAGACCCAGTACTTC | CASSLRRGLGLETQYF
TRBJ1-2 | NA | TRBV9 | NA | TGTGCCGGGCCGTCCGTGGCCCCTTTCACCCGCGGCTACACCTTC | CAGPSVAPFTRGYTF
TRBJ1-5 | few | TRBV6-1 | NA | TGTGCCAGCACCCTAACGGGGGGCAACAATCAGCCCCAGCATTTT | CASTLTGGNNQPQHF
TRBJ2-7 | few | TRBV4-3 | NA | TGCGCCAGCAGCTTCGGAGGGGAGGTCTCCTACGAGCAGTACTTC | CASSFGGEVSYEQYF
TRBJ1-2 | NA | TRBV12-3/TRBV12-4 | NA | TGTGCCAGCAGTTTGGGCTTTGGCTACACCTTC | CASSLGFGYTF
TRBJ2-5 | few | TRBV6-5 | NA | TGTGCCAGCAGTTACTTCGGGGGAATGCAGGAGACCCAGTACTTC | CASSYFGGMQETQYF
TRBJ1-4 | once | TRBV5-5 | TRBD1 | TGTGCCAGCAGTCCGGGACAGGGAACTAATGAAAAACGGTTTTTT | CASSPGQGTNEKRFF
TRBJ1-6 | NA | TRBV20-1 | TRBD1 | TGCAGTGCTCAGGGGGCCCGGAATTCACCCCTCCACTTT | CSAQGARNSPLHF
TRBJ2-1 | few | TRBV6-5 | TRBD2 | TGTGCCAGTATGGGACTAGCGAACAATGAGCAGTTCTTC | CASMGLANNEQFF
TRBJ2-5 | many | TRBV6-5 | NA | TGTGCCAGCGGCAGGATCCAAGAGACCCAGTACTTC | CASGRIQETQYF
TRBJ1-5 | NA | TRBV20-1 | NA | TGCAGTGCTATTGGGGGGGATGGGTGGCAGCCCCAGCATTTT | CSAIGGDGWQPQHF
TRBJ2-1 | NA | TRBV6-5 | TRBD2 | TGTGCCAGCAGTTCGGGACTAGCGGGCCACAATGAGCGGTTCTTC | CASSSGLAGHNERFF
TRBJ1-5 | NA | TRBV7-2 | NA | TGTGCCAGCAGCTTAGTGGCAGGGAGGGATCAGCCCCGGCATTTT | CASSLVAGRDQPRHF
TRBJ2-7 | few | TRBV5-1 | NA | TGCGCCAGCAGCTTGACCTCTCGTTCCGGGGAGCAGTACTTC | CASSLTSRSGEQYF
TRBJ2-5 | many | TRBV6-5 | NA | TGTGCCAGCAGTTCCCAGCGGCAGGAGACCCAGTACTTC | CASSSQRQETQYF
TRBJ2-1 | NA | TRBV7-2 | NA | TGTGCCAGCAGCCCGGGGCTGGGGAGGGGGGATGAGCAGTTCTTC | CASSPGLGRGDEQFF
TRBJ2-3 | once | TRBV7-2 | TRBD2 | TGTGCCAGCAGCTTAGAAGGGACTAGCGGACGTGCGGGAGATACGCAGTATTTT | CASSLEGTSGRAGDTQYF
TRBJ2-2 | NA | TRBV28 | NA | TGTGCCAGCAGTTTTGCTCTCCACACCGGGGAGCTGTTTTTT | CASSFALHTGELFF
TRBJ2-1 | many | TRBV4-3 | TRBD1 | TGCGCCAGCAGCACCCGGGACAGGGCGAACAATGAGCAGTTCTTC | CASSTRDRANNEQFF
TRBJ2-1 | NA | TRBV20-1 | TRBD2 | TGCAGTGCTATGGTGCGGGAGGGCCCGCAAAATGAGCAGTTCTTC | CSAMVREGPQNEQFF
TRBJ1-5 | NA | TRBV28 | NA | TGTGCCAGCAGTTGGTGGGGGGTGGGCCAGCCCCAGCATTTT | CASSWWGVGQPQHF
TRBJ2-1 | NA | TRBV5-8 | NA | TGTGCCAGCAGCTTCGCTGGGCGACCGGTAGAGGGGCAGTTCTTC | CASSFAGRPVEGQFF
TRBJ1-2 | few | TRBV15 | NA | TGTGCCACCAGCAGAGTGGAGGAGCCACCTTATGGCTACACCTTC | CATSRVEEPPYGYTF
TRBJ2-4 | few | TRBV9 | NA | TGTGCCAGCAGCCCATACAGGGAGGCCCGAACCAAAAACATTCAGTACTTC | CASSPYREARTKNIQYF
TRBJ2-7 | NA | TRBV10-3 | NA | TGTGCCATCACGGACGGGACCTCCTACGAGCAGTACTTC | CAITDGTSYEQYF